This T cell receptor (beta chain) was captured in a study of Ad26.COV2.S vaccination and SARS-CoV-2 variants. General study results and limits: Relative to placebo recipients, vaccine recipients exhibited elevated spike-specific TCR breadth. Substantial breadth was reportedly displayed by spike-specific CD8+ and CD4+ T cell responses after vaccination.

Assay: immunoSEQ multiplex PCR; the TCRdb copy retains only in-frame clones and omits some. The sample shows about 320,000 clones, around four fifths of them seen only once. Treatment specified: approximately 18 received Ad26.COV2.S at low or high dose, single or two shots; about 5 received placebo; per-sample allocation not given. Sampling was done on day 63 after the first vaccine or placebo injection. Cohort 1b enrolled adults aged 18-55 years in Boston. Comment on this clone: Its cognate antigen is unknown.

The specimen comprised peripheral blood, sampled in a trial of Ad26.COV2.S vaccine versus placebo. The sequence derives from a person between 18 and 60 years old who received the Ad26.COV2.S COVID-19 vaccine or a placebo.

CDR3 loop: CASSLAGDEKLFF. CDR3 sequence (DNA): TGTGCCAGCAGCTTGGCCGGAGATGAAAAACTGTTTTTT. The rearrangement joins TRBV5-4 to TRBJ1-4, with D unresolved. Germline V gene lookup returns CDR1 SGHNT and CDR2 YYREEE (reference sequence). CDR3 length: 13 residues. V lost 0 bases, J lost 6 bases, and 6 bases lay in between.